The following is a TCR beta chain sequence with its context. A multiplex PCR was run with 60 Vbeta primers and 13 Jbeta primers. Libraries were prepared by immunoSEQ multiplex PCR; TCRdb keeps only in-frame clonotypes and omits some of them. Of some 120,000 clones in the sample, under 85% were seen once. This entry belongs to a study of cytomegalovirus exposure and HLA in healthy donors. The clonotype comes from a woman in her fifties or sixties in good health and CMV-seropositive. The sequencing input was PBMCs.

CDR3 nucleotide sequence: TGTGCCAGCAGAGATACATCAGGCTCCTACGAGCAGTACTTC. Translating gives CASRDTSGSYEQYF. The chain links TRBV11-3 to TRBJ2-5; D uncertain. The end of the DNA aligns better with TRBJ2-7, so the J call may be wrong. CDR1 is SGHNT, CDR2 YENEEA, per germline. CDR3 length equals 14 residues.